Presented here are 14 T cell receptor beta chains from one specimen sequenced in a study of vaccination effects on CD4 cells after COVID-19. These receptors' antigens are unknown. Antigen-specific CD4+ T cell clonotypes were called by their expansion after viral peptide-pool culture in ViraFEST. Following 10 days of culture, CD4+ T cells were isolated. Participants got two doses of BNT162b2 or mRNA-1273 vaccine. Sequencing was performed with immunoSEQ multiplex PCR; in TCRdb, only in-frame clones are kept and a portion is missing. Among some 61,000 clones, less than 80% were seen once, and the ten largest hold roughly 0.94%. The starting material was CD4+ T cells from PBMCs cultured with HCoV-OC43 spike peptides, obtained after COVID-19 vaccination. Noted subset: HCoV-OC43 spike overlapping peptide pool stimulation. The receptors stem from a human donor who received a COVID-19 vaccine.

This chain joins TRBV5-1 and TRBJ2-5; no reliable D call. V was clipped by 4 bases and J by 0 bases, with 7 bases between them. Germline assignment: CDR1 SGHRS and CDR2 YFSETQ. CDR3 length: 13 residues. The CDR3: CASSTGHQETQYF. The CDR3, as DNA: TGCGCCAGCAGCACCGGGCACCAAGAGACCCAGTACTTC.

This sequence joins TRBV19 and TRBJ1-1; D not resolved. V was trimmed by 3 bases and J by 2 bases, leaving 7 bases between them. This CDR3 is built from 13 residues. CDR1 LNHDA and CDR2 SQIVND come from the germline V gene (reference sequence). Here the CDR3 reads CASSMTLNTEAFF. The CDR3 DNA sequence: TGTGCCAGTAGTATGACCCTTAACACTGAAGCTTTCTTT.

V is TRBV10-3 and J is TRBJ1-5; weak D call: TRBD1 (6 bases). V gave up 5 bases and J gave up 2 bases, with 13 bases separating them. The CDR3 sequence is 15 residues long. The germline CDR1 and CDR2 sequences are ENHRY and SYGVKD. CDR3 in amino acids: CAISSDSGGNQPQHF. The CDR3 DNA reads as TGTGCCATCAGTTCGGACAGCGGGGGCAATCAGCCCCAGCATTTT.

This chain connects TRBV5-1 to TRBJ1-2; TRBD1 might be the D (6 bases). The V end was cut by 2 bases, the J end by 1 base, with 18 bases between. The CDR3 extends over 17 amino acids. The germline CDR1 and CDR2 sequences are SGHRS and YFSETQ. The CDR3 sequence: CASSLGQGTKNNYGYTF. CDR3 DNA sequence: TGCGCCAGCAGCTTAGGGCAGGGGACGAAGAATAACTATGGCTACACCTTC. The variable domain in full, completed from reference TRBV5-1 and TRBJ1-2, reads KAGVTQTPRYLIKTRGQQVTLSCSPISGHRSVSWYQQTPGQGLQFLFEYFSETQRNKGNFPGRFSGRQFSNSRSEMNVSTLELGDSALYLCASSLGQGTKNNYGYTFGSGTRLTVV.

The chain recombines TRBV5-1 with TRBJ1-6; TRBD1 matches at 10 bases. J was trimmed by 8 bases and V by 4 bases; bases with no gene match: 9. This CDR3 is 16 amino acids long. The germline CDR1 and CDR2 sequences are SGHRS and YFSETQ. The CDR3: CASSHSGQGIDSPLHF. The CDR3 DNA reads TGCGCCAGCAGCCACTCGGGACAGGGGATCGATTCACCCCTCCACTTT.

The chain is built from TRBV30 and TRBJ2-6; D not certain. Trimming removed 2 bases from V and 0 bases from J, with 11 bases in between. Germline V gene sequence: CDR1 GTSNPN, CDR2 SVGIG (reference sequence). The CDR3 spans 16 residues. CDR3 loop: CAWSFGHVSGANVLTF. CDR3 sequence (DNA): TGTGCCTGGAGTTTCGGTCACGTCTCTGGGGCCAACGTCCTGACTTTC.

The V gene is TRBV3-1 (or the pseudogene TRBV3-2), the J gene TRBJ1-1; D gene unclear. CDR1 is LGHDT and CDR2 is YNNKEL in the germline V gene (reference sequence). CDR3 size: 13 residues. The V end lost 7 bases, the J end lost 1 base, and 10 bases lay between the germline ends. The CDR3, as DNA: TGTGCCAGCACCAAATCGGAGAACACTGAAGCTTTCTTT. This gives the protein CASTKSENTEAFF.

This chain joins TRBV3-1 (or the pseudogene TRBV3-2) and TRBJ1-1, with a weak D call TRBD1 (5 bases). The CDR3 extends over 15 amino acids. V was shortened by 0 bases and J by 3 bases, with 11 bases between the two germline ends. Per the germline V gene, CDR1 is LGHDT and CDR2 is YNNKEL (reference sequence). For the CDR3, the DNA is TGTGCCAGCAGCCAAGATTCGGGGCGGGACACTGAAGCTTTCTTT. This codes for CASSQDSGRDTEAFF.

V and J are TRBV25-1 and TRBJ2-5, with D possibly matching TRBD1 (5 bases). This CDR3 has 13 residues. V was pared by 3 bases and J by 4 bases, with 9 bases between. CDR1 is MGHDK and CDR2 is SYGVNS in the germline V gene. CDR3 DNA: TGTGCCAGCAGTGAGTCAGGGCGAGAGACCCAGTACTTC. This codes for CASSESGRETQYF.

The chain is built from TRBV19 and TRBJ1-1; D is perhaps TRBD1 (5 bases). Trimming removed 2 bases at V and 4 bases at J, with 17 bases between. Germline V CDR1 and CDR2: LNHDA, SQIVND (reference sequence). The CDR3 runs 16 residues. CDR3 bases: TGTGCCAGTAGTATAAAGACCCGGGACCGATCCACTGAAGCTTTCTTT. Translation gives CASSIKTRDRSTEAFF.

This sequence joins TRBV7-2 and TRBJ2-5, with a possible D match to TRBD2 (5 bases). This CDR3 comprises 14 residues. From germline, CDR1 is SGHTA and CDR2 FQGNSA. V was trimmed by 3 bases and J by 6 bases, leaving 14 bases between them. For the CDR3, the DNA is TGTGCCAGCAGCTTTGATGGAGGTGGGAAGACCCAGTACTTC. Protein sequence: CASSFDGGGKTQYF.

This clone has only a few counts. Written as DNA, the CDR3 is TGCGCCAGCAGCATATTGGGAGGGGAGTTCTATGGCTACACCTTC. Protein: CASSILGGEFYGYTF. The genes are TRBV5-1 and TRBJ1-2; TRBD1 is a possible D gene (5 bases). V lost 4 bases and J 4 bases, leaving 17 bases between the germline ends. The germline V gene encodes CDR1 SGHRS and CDR2 YFSETQ. This CDR3 has 15 amino acids.

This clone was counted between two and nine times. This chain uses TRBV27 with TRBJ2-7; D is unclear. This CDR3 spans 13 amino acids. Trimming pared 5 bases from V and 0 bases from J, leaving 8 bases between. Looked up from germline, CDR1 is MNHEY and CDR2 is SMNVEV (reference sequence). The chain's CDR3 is CASSLLSSYEQYV. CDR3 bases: TGTGCCAGCAGTCTCTTGAGCTCCTACGAGCAGTACGTC.

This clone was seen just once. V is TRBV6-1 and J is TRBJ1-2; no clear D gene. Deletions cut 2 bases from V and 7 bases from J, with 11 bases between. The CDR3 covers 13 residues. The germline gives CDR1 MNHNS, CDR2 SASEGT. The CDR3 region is CASSEQVYAGYTF. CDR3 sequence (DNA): TGTGCCAGCAGTGAACAAGTCTACGCTGGCTACACCTTC.